What follows are 21 T cell receptor beta chains derived from one specimen sequenced in a study of cytomegalovirus exposure and HLA in healthy donors. The PCR made use of 60 Vbeta and 13 Jbeta primers. Sequencing used immunoSEQ multiplex PCR; TCRdb keeps in-frame clones, though not all of them. Of approximately 160,000 clones listed, roughly 77% are singletons. The sample was PBMCs. These receptors all come from a man aged 18-30 years in good health and CMV-seropositive.

The rearrangement uses TRBV6-6 and TRBJ1-2; 8 bases map to TRBD1. The ends lost 6 bases at V and 3 bases at J; junction bases unmatched: 3. This CDR3 has 13 residues. Germline values: CDR1 MNHNY, CDR2 SVGAGI (reference sequence). The CDR3 protein is CASSQTGDYGYTF. In nucleotides, the CDR3 is TGTGCCAGCAGCCAGACAGGGGACTATGGCTACACCTTC.

The V gene is TRBV11-2, the J gene TRBJ1-6; no reliable D call. Trimming removed 6 bases at V and 7 bases at J, with 16 bases between. The CDR3 is made up of 15 amino acids. Looked up from germline, CDR1 is SGHAT and CDR2 is FQNNGV. The CDR3 DNA sequence: TGTGCCAGCAGTTCAACCGGACTGGGCAATTCACCCCTCCACTTT. Translated: CASSSTGLGNSPLHF. Full variable domain (outside the CDR3, taken from reference TRBV11-2 and TRBJ1-6): EAGVAQSPRYKIIEKRQSVAFWCNPISGHATLYWYQQILGQGPKLLIQFQNNGVVDDSQLPKDRFSAERLKGVDSTLKIQPAKLEDSAVYLCASSSTGLGNSPLHFGNGTRLTVT.

This clone has only one observation. V and J are TRBV6-6 and TRBJ2-7; possibly TRBD1 or TRBD2 for D (6 bases each). Germline V lookup: CDR1 MNHNY, CDR2 SVGAGI (reference sequence). V was shortened by 6 bases and J by 6 bases, with 15 bases between the two germline ends. The CDR3 loop spans 13 amino acids. The CDR3 is CASSLTGGGEQYV. CDR3 DNA sequence: TGTGCCAGCAGCCTGACAGGAGGGGGCGAGCAGTACGTC.

This chain joins TRBV6-4 and TRBJ2-3; TRBD1 agrees at 8 bases. The V gene end was trimmed by 4 bases and the J gene end by 5 bases; junction bases not matched to a gene: 2. There are 13 residues in the CDR3. Looked up from germline, CDR1 is MRHNA and CDR2 is SNTAGT. The CDR3 loop is CASSGQGRDTQYF. The CDR3 coding sequence is TGTGCCAGCAGTGGACAGGGGAGAGATACGCAGTATTTT.

Only one count was recorded for this clone. This chain links TRBV19 with TRBJ1-2, with 7 bases aligning to TRBD1. Germline V CDR1 and CDR2: LNHDA, SQIVND (reference sequence). V shed 1 base and J 8 bases; nucleotides not matched to a gene: 4. This CDR3 is 13 amino acids long. CDR3 protein: CASSIGQGYGYTF. CDR3 sequence (DNA): TGTGCCAGTAGTATAGGACAGGGATACGGCTACACCTTC.

DNA for the CDR3: TGTGCCAGCAGATCAGGGGGCCTCGATGAAAAACTGTTTTTT. Translating it yields CASRSGGLDEKLFF. V gene TRBV6-1 combines with J gene TRBJ1-4, with TRBD1 matching 8 bases. V gave up 6 bases and J gave up 6 bases; unmatched junction bases: 6. This CDR3 contains 14 residues. CDR1 is MNHNS and CDR2 is SASEGT in the germline V gene.

The chain recombines TRBV2 with TRBJ1-2, with D possibly matching TRBD1 (6 bases). The CDR3 spans 13 residues. With 3 bases removed from V and 10 bases from J, the gap between germline ends came to 15 bases. Germline V gene lookup returns CDR1 SNHLY and CDR2 FYNNEI. CDR3 nucleotides: TGTGCCAGCAGTGACCTCGAGCGGGACATCTACACCTTC. Translating gives CASSDLERDIYTF.

The chain joins TRBV5-1 to TRBJ2-5, with TRBD2 matching 10 bases. The germline V gene has CDR1 SGHRS and CDR2 YFSETQ. With 2 bases clipped from V and 5 bases from J, the junction kept 12 bases outside the gene matches. The CDR3 runs to 17 residues. CDR3 bases: TGCGCCAGCAGCTTCTCACCAGCTAGCGGGAGTTTGGAGACCCAGTACTTC. The encoded protein is CASSFSPASGSLETQYF.

The rearrangement links TRBV11-2 to TRBJ2-3, with TRBD2 matching 9 bases. The CDR3 runs 15 residues. Losses at the gene ends were 1 base for V and 4 bases for J; bases not matched to a gene: 3. Germline assignment: CDR1 SGHAT and CDR2 FQNNGV. The CDR3 here is CASSLGGGAADTQYF. The DNA for the CDR3 is TGTGCCAGCAGCTTAGGCGGGGGGGCCGCAGATACGCAGTATTTT.

This clone was seen more than once but under ten times. The gene calls are TRBV28 and TRBJ2-2; D is unresolved. Looked up from germline, CDR1 is MDHEN and CDR2 is SYDVKM. Trimming cost V 7 bases and J 0 bases, with 9 bases left between them. The CDR3 contains 14 residues. CDR3 region: CASNWAANTGELFF. For the CDR3, the DNA is TGTGCCAGCAATTGGGCCGCGAACACCGGGGAGCTGTTTTTT.

The chain uses TRBV5-1 and TRBJ1-5, with 8 bases matching TRBD1. Trimming removed 0 bases from V and 4 bases from J; junction bases left unmatched: 3. The CDR3 spans 15 residues. Germline-derived CDR1 and CDR2 are SGHRS and YFSETQ. CDR3 DNA: TGCGCCAGCAGCTTGGGACAGGGGAGGAATCAGCCCCAGCATTTT. This translates into CASSLGQGRNQPQHF.

This clone was seen once. V gene TRBV28 combines with J gene TRBJ1-2; TRBD1 agrees at 8 bases. Trimming removed 5 bases from V and 4 bases from J; junction bases left unmatched: 3. In germline, CDR1 is MDHEN, CDR2 SYDVKM. The CDR3 is 13 residues long. In nucleotides, the CDR3 is TGTGCCAGCAGTCCAGGGGGCGCCTATGGCTACACCTTC. Its translation: CASSPGGAYGYTF.

The V call is TRBV5-1, the J call TRBJ2-5; TRBD1 aligns across 12 bases. The CDR3 length is 17 residues. J was trimmed by 2 bases and V by 4 bases; bases with no gene match: 9. Germline-derived CDR1 and CDR2 are SGHRS and YFSETQ. CDR3 loop: CASSVSGTGGSQETQYF. The CDR3 DNA follows: TGCGCCAGCAGCGTGTCCGGGACAGGGGGCTCTCAAGAGACCCAGTACTTC. The variable domain in full, with the rest retrieved from reference TRBV5-1 and TRBJ2-5, is KAGVTQTPRYLIKTRGQQVTLSCSPISGHRSVSWYQQTPGQGLQFLFEYFSETQRNKGNFPGRFSGRQFSNSRSEMNVSTLELGDSALYLCASSVSGTGGSQETQYFGPGTRLLVL.

The gene calls are TRBV4-1 and TRBJ2-5, with D possibly being TRBD1 (5 bases). Trimming cost V 1 base and J 5 bases, with 11 bases left between them. The CDR3 is 14 amino acids. Per the germline V gene, CDR1 is MGHRA and CDR2 is YSYEKL. The chain's CDR3 is CASSQGPGSETQYF. The CDR3 region has the DNA TGCGCCAGCAGCCAAGGGCCAGGGTCGGAGACCCAGTACTTC.

The V and J genes are TRBV5-4 and TRBJ2-1; TRBD2 agrees at 7 bases. After removal of 4 bases from V and 9 bases from J, the junction contained 13 bases not matched to a gene. The germline V gene encodes CDR1 SGHNT and CDR2 YYREEE (reference sequence). The CDR3 has 15 amino acids. CDR3 amino acids: CASSPYGGTGREQFF. The CDR3 bases are TGTGCCAGCAGCCCATACGGGGGGACGGGGCGTGAGCAGTTCTTC.

The chain recombines TRBV6-1 with TRBJ1-1; TRBD1 matches at 8 bases. Germline V gives CDR1 MNHNS, CDR2 SASEGT. V gave up 4 bases and J gave up 11 bases; unmatched junction bases: 3. The CDR3 spans 11 residues. CDR3 DNA: TGTGCCAGCAGTGGTGGACAGGGTGCTTTCTTT. This encodes CASSGGQGAFF.

This clone has only a few counts. The rearrangement joins TRBV19 to TRBJ1-5; tentative D call: TRBD1 (5 bases). V gave up 1 base and J gave up 6 bases, with 16 bases separating them. This CDR3 is 16 amino acids long. In germline, CDR1 is LNHDA, CDR2 SQIVND (reference sequence). CDR3 region: CASSIGLRSGLQPQHF. The CDR3 DNA is TGTGCCAGTAGTATAGGTCTTCGGTCAGGGCTTCAGCCCCAGCATTTT.

The chain has TRBV2 and TRBJ2-1, with 7 bases lining up with TRBD1. Trimming took 8 bases from V and 7 from J; bases not matched to a gene: 11. The CDR3 is 14 residues long. Germline lookup yields CDR1 SNHLY and CDR2 FYNNEI. The CDR3 protein is CASGMTGLRNEQFF. For the CDR3, the DNA is TGTGCCAGCGGGATGACAGGGTTAAGGAATGAGCAGTTCTTC.

The chain combines TRBV30 with TRBJ2-5; D unresolved. Germline values: CDR1 GTSNPN, CDR2 SVGIG (reference sequence). V lost 4 bases and J 1 base, leaving 7 bases between the germline ends. The CDR3 runs 12 residues. The CDR3 DNA reads TGTGCCTGGACAGCGTTCCAAGAGACCCAGTACTTC. The encoded protein is CAWTAFQETQYF.

This chain joins TRBV5-8 and TRBJ1-1; no clear D. The CDR3 has 14 residues. The germline V gene has CDR1 SGHTS and CDR2 YDEGEE. V lost 9 bases and J lost 1, with 16 bases in between. CDR3: CANKRAAGNTEAFF. For the CDR3, the DNA is TGTGCCAATAAAAGAGCGGCAGGGAACACTGAAGCTTTCTTT.

The chain is built from TRBV2 and TRBJ2-7; D is possibly TRBD2 (6 bases). Germline-derived CDR1 and CDR2 are SNHLY and FYNNEI. CDR3 length: 13 amino acids. Trimming took off 11 bases at V and 1 base at J, with 15 bases between the two ends. DNA of the CDR3: TGTGCCGGGGGGTTGGGCGGTTCCTACGAGCAGTACGTC. Protein sequence: CAGGLGGSYEQYV.